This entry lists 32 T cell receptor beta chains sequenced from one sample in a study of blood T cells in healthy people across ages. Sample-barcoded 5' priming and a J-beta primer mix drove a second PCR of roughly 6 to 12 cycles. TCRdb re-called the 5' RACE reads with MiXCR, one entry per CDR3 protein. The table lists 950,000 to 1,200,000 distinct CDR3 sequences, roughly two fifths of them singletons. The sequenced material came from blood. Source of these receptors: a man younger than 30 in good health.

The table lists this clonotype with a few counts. CDR3 amino acids: CASSYGDVSYGYTF. The CDR3 DNA follows: TGTGCCAGCAGTTATGGGGATGTCAGCTATGGCTACACCTTC. The chain uses TRBV6-2 or TRBV6-3 and TRBJ1-2; D gene ambiguous. The germline V and J ends were trimmed by 3 bases and 4 bases, with 12 bases remaining between them. This CDR3 is 14 amino acids long. In germline, CDR1 is MNHEY, CDR2 SVGEGT.

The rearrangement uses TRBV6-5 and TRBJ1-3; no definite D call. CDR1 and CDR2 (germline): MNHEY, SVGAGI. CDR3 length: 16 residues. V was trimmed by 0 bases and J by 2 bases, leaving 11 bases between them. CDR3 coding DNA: TGTGCCAGCAGTTACTCGGTGAATGTGGCTGGAAACACCATATATTTT. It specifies CASSYSVNVAGNTIYF.

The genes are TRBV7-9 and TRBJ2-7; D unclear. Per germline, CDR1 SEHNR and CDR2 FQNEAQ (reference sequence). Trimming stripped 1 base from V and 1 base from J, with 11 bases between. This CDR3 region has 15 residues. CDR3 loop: CASSLGQEFSYEQYF. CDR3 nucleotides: TGTGCCAGCAGCTTAGGGCAGGAGTTTTCCTACGAGCAGTACTTC. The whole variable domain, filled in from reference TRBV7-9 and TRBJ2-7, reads DTGVSQNPRHKITKRGQNVTFRCDPISEHNRLYWYRQTLGQGPEFLTYFQNEAQLEKSRLLSDRFSAERPKGSFSTLEIQRTEQGDSAMYLCASSLGQEFSYEQYFGPGTRLTVT.

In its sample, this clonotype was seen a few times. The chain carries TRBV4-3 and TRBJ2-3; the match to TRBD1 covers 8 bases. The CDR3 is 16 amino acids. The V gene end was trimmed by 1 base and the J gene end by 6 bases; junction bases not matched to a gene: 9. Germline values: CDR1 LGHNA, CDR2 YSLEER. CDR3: CASSQAGQGIADTQYF. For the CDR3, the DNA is TGCGCCAGCAGCCAAGCAGGACAGGGAATAGCCGATACGCAGTATTTT.

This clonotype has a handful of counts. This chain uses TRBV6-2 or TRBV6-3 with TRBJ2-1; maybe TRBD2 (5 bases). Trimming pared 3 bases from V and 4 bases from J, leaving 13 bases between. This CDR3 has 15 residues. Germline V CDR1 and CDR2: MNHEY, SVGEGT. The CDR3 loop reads CASSYGRAAYNEQFF. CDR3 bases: TGTGCCAGCAGTTATGGACGAGCGGCATACAATGAGCAGTTCTTC.

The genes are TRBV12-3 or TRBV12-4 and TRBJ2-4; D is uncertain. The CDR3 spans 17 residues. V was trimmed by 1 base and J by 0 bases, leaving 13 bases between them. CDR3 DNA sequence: TGTGCCAGCAGTTTAGGGGGAATCTCCCTAGCCAAAAACATTCAGTACTTC. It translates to CASSLGGISLAKNIQYF.

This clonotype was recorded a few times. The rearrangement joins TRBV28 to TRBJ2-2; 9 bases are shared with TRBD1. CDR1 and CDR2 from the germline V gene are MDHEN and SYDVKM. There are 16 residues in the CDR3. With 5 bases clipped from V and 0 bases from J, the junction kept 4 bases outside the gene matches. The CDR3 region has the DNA TGTGCCAGCAGTCACGGGACAGGGTCGAACACCGGGGAGCTGTTTTTT. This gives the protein CASSHGTGSNTGELFF.

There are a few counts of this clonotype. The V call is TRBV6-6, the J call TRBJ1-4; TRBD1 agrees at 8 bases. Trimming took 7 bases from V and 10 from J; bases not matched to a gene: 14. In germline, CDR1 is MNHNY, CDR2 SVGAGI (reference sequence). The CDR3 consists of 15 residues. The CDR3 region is CASTSQGQGAGKLFF. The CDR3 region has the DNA TGTGCCAGCACCTCCCAGGGGCAGGGGGCAGGAAAACTGTTTTTT.

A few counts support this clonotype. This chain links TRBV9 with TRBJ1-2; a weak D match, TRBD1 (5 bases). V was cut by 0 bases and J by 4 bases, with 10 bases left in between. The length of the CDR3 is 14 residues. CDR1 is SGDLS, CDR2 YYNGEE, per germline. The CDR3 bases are TGTGCCAGCAGCGTAGAGCTGAGGGGCTATGGCTACACCTTC. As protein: CASSVELRGYGYTF.

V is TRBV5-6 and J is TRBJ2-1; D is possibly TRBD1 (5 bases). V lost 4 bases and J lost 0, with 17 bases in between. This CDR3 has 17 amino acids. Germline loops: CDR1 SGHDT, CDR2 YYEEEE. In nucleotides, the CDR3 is TGTGCCAGCAGCCTAAGGACGGACACTCTCTCCTACAATGAGCAGTTCTTC. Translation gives CASSLRTDTLSYNEQFF.

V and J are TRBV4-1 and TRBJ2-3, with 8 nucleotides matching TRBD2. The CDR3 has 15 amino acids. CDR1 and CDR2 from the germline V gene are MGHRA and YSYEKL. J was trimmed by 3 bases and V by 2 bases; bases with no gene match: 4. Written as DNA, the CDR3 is TGCGCCAGCAGCCAACAAGCGGGGGATACAGATACGCAGTATTTT. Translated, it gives CASSQQAGDTDTQYF.

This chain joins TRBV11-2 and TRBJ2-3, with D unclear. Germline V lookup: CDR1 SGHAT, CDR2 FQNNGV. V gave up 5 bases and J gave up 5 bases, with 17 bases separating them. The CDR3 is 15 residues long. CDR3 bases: TGTGCCAGCAGCCCCCGGGTGGAGAAACGAGATACGCAGTATTTT. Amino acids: CASSPRVEKRDTQYF.

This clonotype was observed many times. The CDR3: CASSFTENQPQHF. In DNA form, the CDR3 reads TGTGCCAGCAGCTTCACAGAGAATCAGCCCCAGCATTTT. The chain combines TRBV7-9 with TRBJ1-5; D remains unclear. The V end lost 3 bases, the J end lost 4 bases, and 7 bases lay between the germline ends. There are 13 residues in the CDR3. Germline V gene lookup returns CDR1 SEHNR and CDR2 FQNEAQ (reference sequence).

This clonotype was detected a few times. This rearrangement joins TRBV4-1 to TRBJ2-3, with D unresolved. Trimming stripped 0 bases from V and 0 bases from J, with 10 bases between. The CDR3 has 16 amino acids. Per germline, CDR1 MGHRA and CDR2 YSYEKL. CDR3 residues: CASSQEYSASTDTQYF. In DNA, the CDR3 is TGCGCCAGCAGCCAAGAATACAGCGCCAGCACAGATACGCAGTATTTT.

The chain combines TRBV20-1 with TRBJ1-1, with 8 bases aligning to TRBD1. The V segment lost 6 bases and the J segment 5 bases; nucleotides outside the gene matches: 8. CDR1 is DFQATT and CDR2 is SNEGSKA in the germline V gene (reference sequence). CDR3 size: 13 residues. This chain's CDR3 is CSADQTGETEAFF. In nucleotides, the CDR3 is TGCAGTGCAGACCAGACAGGGGAAACTGAAGCTTTCTTT.

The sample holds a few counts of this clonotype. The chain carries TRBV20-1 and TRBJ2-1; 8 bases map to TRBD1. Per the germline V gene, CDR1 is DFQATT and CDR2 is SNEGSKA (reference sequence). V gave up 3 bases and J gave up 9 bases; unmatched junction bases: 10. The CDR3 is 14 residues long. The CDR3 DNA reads TGCAGTGCTAGTCTGGCCAGGGGGCCGGTTGAGCAGTTCTTC. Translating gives CSASLARGPVEQFF.

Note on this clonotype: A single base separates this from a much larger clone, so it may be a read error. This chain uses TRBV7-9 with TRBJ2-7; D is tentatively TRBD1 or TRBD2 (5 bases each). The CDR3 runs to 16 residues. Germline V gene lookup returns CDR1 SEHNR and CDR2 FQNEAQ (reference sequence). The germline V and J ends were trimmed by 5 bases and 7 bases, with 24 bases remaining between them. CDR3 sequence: CASSPPWTKDYNEQYF. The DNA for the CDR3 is TGTGCCAGCAGCCCACCCTGGACAAAAGACTACAATGAGCAGTACTTC.

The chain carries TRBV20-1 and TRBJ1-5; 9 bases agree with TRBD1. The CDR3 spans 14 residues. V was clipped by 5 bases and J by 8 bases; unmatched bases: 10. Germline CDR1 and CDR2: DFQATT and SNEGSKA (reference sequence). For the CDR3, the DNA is TGCAGTGCTCCGGCCGGGACAGGGACCAAGCCCCAGCATTTT. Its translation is CSAPAGTGTKPQHF.

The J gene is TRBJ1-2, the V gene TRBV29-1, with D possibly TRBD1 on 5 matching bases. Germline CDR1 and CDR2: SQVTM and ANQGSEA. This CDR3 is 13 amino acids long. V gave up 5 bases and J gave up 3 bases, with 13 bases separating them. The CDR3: CSVQVGADYGYTF. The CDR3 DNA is TGCAGCGTTCAAGTAGGGGCTGACTATGGCTACACCTTC.

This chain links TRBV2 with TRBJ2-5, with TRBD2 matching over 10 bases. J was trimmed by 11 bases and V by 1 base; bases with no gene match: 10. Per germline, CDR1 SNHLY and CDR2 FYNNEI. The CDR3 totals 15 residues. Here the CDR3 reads CASSEELAGNNEQYF. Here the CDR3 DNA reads TGTGCCAGCAGTGAAGAACTAGCGGGGAACAATGAGCAGTACTTC.

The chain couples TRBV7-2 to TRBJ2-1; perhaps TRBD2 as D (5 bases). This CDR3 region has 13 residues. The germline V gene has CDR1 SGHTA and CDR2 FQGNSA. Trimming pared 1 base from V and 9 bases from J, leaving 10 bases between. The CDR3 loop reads CASSLDPSFEQFF. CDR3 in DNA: TGTGCCAGCAGCTTAGACCCTAGCTTTGAGCAGTTCTTC.

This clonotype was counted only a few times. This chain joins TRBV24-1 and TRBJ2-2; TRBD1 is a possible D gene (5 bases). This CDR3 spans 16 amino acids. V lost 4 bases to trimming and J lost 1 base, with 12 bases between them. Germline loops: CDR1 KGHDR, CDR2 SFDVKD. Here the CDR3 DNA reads TGTGCCACCAGTGACCACGGAACAGGGAACACCGGGGAGCTGTTTTTT. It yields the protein CATSDHGTGNTGELFF.

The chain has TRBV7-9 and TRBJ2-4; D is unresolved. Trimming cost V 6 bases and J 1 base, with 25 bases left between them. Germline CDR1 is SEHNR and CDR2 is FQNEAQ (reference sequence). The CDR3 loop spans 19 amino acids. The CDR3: CASSSYPFTAKLAKNIQYF. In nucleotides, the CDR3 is TGTGCCAGCAGTTCATATCCCTTCACAGCGAAGTTGGCCAAAAACATTCAGTACTTC.

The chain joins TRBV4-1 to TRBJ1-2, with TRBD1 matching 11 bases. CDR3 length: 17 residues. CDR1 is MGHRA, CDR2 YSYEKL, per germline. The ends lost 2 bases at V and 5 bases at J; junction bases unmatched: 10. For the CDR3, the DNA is TGCGCCAGCAGCCAATTGAGGGGGACAGGGGGTCAATATGGCTACACCTTC. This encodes CASSQLRGTGGQYGYTF.

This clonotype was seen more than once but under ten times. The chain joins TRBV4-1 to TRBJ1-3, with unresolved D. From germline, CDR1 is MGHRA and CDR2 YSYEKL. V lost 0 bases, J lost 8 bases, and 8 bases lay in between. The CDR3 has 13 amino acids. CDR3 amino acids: CASSQDWADTIYF. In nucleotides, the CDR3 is TGCGCCAGCAGCCAAGATTGGGCAGACACCATATATTTT.

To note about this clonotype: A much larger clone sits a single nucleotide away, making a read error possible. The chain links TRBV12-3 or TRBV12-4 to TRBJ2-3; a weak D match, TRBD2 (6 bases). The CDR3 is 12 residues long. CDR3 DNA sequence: TGTGCCAACAGTCTACATCGGGGGACGCAGTATTTT. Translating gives CANSLHRGTQYF.

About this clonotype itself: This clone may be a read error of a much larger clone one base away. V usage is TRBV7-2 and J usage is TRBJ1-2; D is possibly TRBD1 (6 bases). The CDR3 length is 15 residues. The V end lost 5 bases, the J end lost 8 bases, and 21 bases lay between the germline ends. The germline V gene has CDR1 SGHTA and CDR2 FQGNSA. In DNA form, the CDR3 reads TGTGCCAGCAGCCAGACTACAGGGATCCATGGGGGCTACACCTTC. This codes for CASSQTTGIHGGYTF.

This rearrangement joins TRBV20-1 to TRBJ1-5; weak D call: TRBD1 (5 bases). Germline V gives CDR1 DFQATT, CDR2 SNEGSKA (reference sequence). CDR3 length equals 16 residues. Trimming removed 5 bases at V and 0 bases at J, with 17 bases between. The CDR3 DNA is TGCAGTGCTGGGGGTGGGGCCGACTATAGCAATCAGCCCCAGCATTTT. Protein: CSAGGGADYSNQPQHF.

This CDR3 reads CASQTGGGYSEKLFF. Here the CDR3 DNA reads TGTGCCAGCCAAACTGGAGGGGGCTATAGTGAAAAACTGTTTTTT. J is TRBJ1-4 and V is TRBV7-9; TRBD1 matches 7 bases. CDR3 length equals 15 residues. CDR1 SEHNR and CDR2 FQNEAQ come from the germline V gene (reference sequence). With V trimmed by 8 bases and J by 7 bases, 13 bases remained unmatched.

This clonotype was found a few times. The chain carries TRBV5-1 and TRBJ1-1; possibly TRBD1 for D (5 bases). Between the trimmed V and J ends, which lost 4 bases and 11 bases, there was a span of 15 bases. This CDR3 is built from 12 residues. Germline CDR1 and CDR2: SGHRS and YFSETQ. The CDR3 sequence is CASSPGGSSAFF. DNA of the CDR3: TGCGCCAGCAGCCCGGGGGGGTCTTCGGCTTTCTTT.

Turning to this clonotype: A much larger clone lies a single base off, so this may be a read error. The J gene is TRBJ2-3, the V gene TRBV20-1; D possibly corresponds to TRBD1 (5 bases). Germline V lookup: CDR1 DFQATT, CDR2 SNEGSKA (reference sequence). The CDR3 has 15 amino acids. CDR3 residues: CNARDLQGGTDTQYF. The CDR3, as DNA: TGCAATGCTAGAGATTTGCAGGGCGGCACAGATACGCAGTATTTT.

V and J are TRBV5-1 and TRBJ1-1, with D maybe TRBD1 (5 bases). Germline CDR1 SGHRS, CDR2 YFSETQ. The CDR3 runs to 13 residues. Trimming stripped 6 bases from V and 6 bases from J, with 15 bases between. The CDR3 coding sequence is TGCGCCAGCACCGATACGGGGGGGTCTGAAGCTTTCTTT. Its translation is CASTDTGGSEAFF.